This TCR beta chain was retrieved from a study of blood T cell repertoires in COVID-19. As for the study in general: PBMCs, B-cell-depleted T cells, or T cells provided the cDNA or gDNA that made up the material.

The repertoire was sequenced with immunoSEQ multiplex PCR; TCRdb's copy has only in-frame clones and lacks some. This table holds about 23,000 clones, roughly 79% found once. Germline CDR1 SGHVT, CDR2 SQSDAQ. The CDR3 contains 13 residues. J lost 7 bases, V lost 5 bases, and 7 bases had no gene match. Followed over time, Seattle patients had been enrolled while infection was active. The chain carries TRBV7-4 and TRBJ1-2; 7 positions match TRBD1. Material: peripheral blood. The receptor was isolated from a man aged 45-65 years with COVID-19, enrolled during active disease. CDR3 DNA: TGTGCCAGCAGCAAGACAGGGTTGGGTGGCTACACCTTC. Its translation: CASSKTGLGGYTF.